The present T cell receptor beta chain was sequenced within a study of regulatory T cells in long-lasting Graves disease. General study points: TRBV28, TRBJ1-2 and TRBJ2-5 were segments that persistent disease favored.

Described time point: persistent/refractory GD, antithyroid drugs over 5 years with positive TRAb. Generation of the TCR library employed RNA extracted from PBMCs. A blood draw put around 9.3 milliliters of peripheral blood into EDTA tubes. As regards this clonotype: Its specificity is unknown.

Arm-PCR with iRepertoire HTBI primers amplified the CDR3 regions for these TCR beta libraries. In TCRdb, the multiplex PCR reads were re-called with MiXCR into one record per CDR3 protein. The sample gives around 430,000 distinct CDR3 sequences, approximately 22% of which show up once; around 13% is in the top ten. Per the germline V gene, CDR1 is SGHVS and CDR2 is FNYEAQ. The CDR3 has 12 amino acids. V lost 2 bases, J lost 8 bases, and 7 bases lay in between. The specimen was peripheral blood mononuclear cells (PBMCs), collected when the disease was refractory, from a patient treated with antithyroid drugs. The sequence was collected from a female donor with Graves disease. The J gene is TRBJ2-1, the V gene TRBV7-6; D might be TRBD2 (5 bases). The CDR3 protein is CASSLIGDEQFF. The CDR3 nucleotides read TGTGCCAGCAGCTTAATCGGGGATGAGCAGTTCTTC.